The 19 T cell receptor beta chains in this list originate from one sample, sequenced in a study of cytomegalovirus exposure and HLA in healthy donors. PCR primers comprised 60 Vbeta and 13 Jbeta primers. Assay used: immunoSEQ multiplex PCR; TCRdb lists only in-frame clones, some missing. The repertoire holds 150,000 or so clones, roughly 84% seen once, with around 2.1% in the top ten. The sample consisted of PBMCs. The receptors come from a man between 18 and 35 years old in good health and CMV-seropositive.

This clone was observed a few times. The genes are TRBV7-2 and TRBJ2-7; TRBD2 matches 15 bases. The CDR3 is made up of 18 amino acids. Germline V CDR1 and CDR2: SGHTA, FQGNSA. With 5 bases clipped from V and 1 base from J, the junction kept 9 bases outside the gene matches. CDR3 sequence reads: CASSRGTSGGLKSYEQYF. The CDR3 nucleotides read TGTGCCAGCAGCCGAGGGACTAGCGGGGGGCTGAAGTCCTACGAGCAGTACTTC.

A note on this clone: A junction boundary mismatches the germline segment, possibly from a read error. The rearrangement joins TRBV7-3 to TRBJ2-2; maybe TRBD2 (5 bases). The CDR3 is 14 residues long. The germline gives CDR1 SGHTA, CDR2 FQGTGA. CDR3 bases: TGTGTCAGCAGCTTAGGAGGGAACACCGGGGAGCTGTTTTTT. Translated: CVSSLGGNTGELFF.

This rearrangement joins TRBV19 to TRBJ2-5, with 8 bases identical to TRBD2. V lost 4 bases, J lost 5 bases, and 9 bases stayed unmatched. The germline V gene has CDR1 LNHDA and CDR2 SQIVND (reference sequence). CDR3 length: 15 residues. DNA for the CDR3: TGTGCCAGTAGTACCTCTGCGGGGGGATTGGAGACCCAGTACTTC. It encodes CASSTSAGGLETQYF.

As DNA, the CDR3 is TGTGCCAGCAGCTTACGCCGCGGGGATACGCAGTATTTT. It codes for CASSLRRGDTQYF. This rearrangement joins TRBV13 to TRBJ2-3; a weak D match, TRBD2 (5 bases). This CDR3 has 13 residues. Germline CDR1 reads PRHDT; CDR2 reads FYEKMQ (reference sequence). V was pared by 2 bases and J by 6 bases, with 9 bases between.

The chain couples TRBV5-4 to TRBJ1-4; no reliable D call. V gave up 2 bases and J gave up 2 bases, with 10 bases separating them. Germline V gives CDR1 SGHNT, CDR2 YYREEE (reference sequence). The CDR3 has 15 residues. CDR3 nucleotides: TGTGCCAGCAGCTTCCACTCGTCGACTAATGAAAAACTGTTTTTT. This translates into CASSFHSSTNEKLFF.

This clone was detected once. The V call is TRBV7-8, the J call TRBJ1-1; a weak D match, TRBD1 (5 bases). Trimming took 2 bases from V and 5 from J, leaving 12 bases between them. The CDR3 has 14 residues. Germline V gives CDR1 SGHVS, CDR2 FQNEAQ. The CDR3 sequence: CASSLQGRGTEAFF. CDR3 coding DNA: TGTGCCAGCAGCTTACAGGGAAGAGGTACTGAAGCTTTCTTT.

This clone was counted only a few times. The gene calls are TRBV30 and TRBJ1-1, with 10 bases matching TRBD1. V was clipped by 8 bases and J by 4 bases; unmatched bases: 4. Germline V gives CDR1 GTSNPN, CDR2 SVGIG (reference sequence). The CDR3 totals 12 residues. The CDR3 DNA follows: TGTGCCCGAGGACAGGGGGGCACTGAAGCTTTCTTT. Translation gives CARGQGGTEAFF.

This rearrangement joins TRBV5-6 to TRBJ2-2, with a weak D call TRBD2 (5 bases). The CDR3 consists of 15 residues. CDR1 and CDR2 from the germline V gene are SGHDT and YYEEEE. Trimming pared 4 bases from V and 3 bases from J, leaving 13 bases between. In nucleotides, the CDR3 is TGTGCCAGCAGCAGAAGCTACGGGGACACCGGGGAGCTGTTTTTT. It translates to CASSRSYGDTGELFF. Complete variable domain (other parts from reference TRBV5-6 and TRBJ2-2): DAGVTQSPTHLIKTRGQQVTLRCSPKSGHDTVSWYQQALGQGPQFIFQYYEEEERQRGNFPDRFSGHQFPNYSSELNVNALLLGDSALYLCASSRSYGDTGELFFGEGSRLTVL.

The chain couples TRBV7-2 to TRBJ1-5; TRBD1 aligns across 10 bases. This CDR3 has 16 amino acids. Trimming cost V 3 bases and J 4 bases; bases outside gene matches: 6. The V gene's germline CDR1 is SGHTA and CDR2 FQGNSA. The CDR3, as DNA: TGTGCCAGCAGCTTTAAGGGGACAGGGGTTAATCAGCCCCAGCATTTT. This translates into CASSFKGTGVNQPQHF.

The chain joins TRBV5-1 to TRBJ2-7, with 9 bases aligning to TRBD1. The CDR3 consists of 17 residues. CDR1 is SGHRS, CDR2 YFSETQ, per germline. Trimming removed 2 bases from V and 0 bases from J; junction bases left unmatched: 9. CDR3 protein: CASSLASGTGISYEQYF. The CDR3 coding sequence is TGCGCCAGCAGCTTAGCCTCCGGGACAGGGATCTCCTACGAGCAGTACTTC.

The V call is TRBV14, the J call TRBJ1-1; TRBD1 matches 8 bases. CDR3 length: 14 residues. V dropped 2 bases and J dropped 9; count of bases not matched to a gene: 8. CDR1 and CDR2 (germline): SGHDN, FVKESK. The CDR3 sequence is CASSQPGTGAKAFF. The CDR3 DNA reads as TGTGCCAGCAGCCAACCCGGGACAGGCGCAAAAGCTTTCTTT.

The chain carries TRBV5-1 and TRBJ2-3; D is perhaps TRBD1 (5 bases). CDR3 length: 15 residues. CDR1 is SGHRS and CDR2 is YFSETQ in the germline V gene. V lost 3 bases to trimming and J lost 0 bases, with 11 bases between them. The CDR3 DNA reads TGCGCCAGCAGCTCCGGACAAGCTAGCACAGATACGCAGTATTTT. It yields the protein CASSSGQASTDTQYF.

The chain couples TRBV19 to TRBJ1-4, with 9 bases matching TRBD1. CDR3 size: 17 residues. J was trimmed by 6 bases and V by 7 bases; bases with no gene match: 15. Germline V lookup: CDR1 LNHDA, CDR2 SQIVND (reference sequence). The chain's CDR3 is CASKVGYRGRPDEKLFF. The CDR3 DNA reads as TGTGCCAGTAAGGTCGGTTACAGGGGGCGCCCCGATGAAAAACTGTTTTTT.

The chain carries TRBV30 and TRBJ1-1; D possibly corresponds to TRBD1 (6 bases). Trimming left V 5 bases short and J 4 bases short, with 14 bases between. Germline V lookup: CDR1 GTSNPN, CDR2 SVGIG (reference sequence). This CDR3 comprises 13 residues. The CDR3 coding sequence is TGTGCCTGGTGCAGGGGAGGGGGCACTGAAGCTTTCTTT. Translation gives CAWCRGGGTEAFF.

V is TRBV10-3 and J is TRBJ2-1; D uncertain. The CDR3 covers 12 residues. In germline, CDR1 is ENHRY, CDR2 SYGVKD. V was pared by 0 bases and J by 10 bases, with 7 bases between. The DNA of the CDR3 is TGTGCCATCAGTGAGTCGCGCCCCGAGCAGTTCTTC. This sequence encodes CAISESRPEQFF.

V usage is TRBV29-1 and J usage is TRBJ2-7, with a weak D call TRBD2 (5 bases). Trimming left V 0 bases short and J 3 bases short, with 6 bases between. Germline V gives CDR1 SQVTM, CDR2 ANQGSEA. This CDR3 has 12 residues. The DNA of the CDR3 is TGCAGCGTTGAAGATCGGGGCTACGAGCAGTACTTC. It yields the protein CSVEDRGYEQYF.

This clone has a handful of counts. V is TRBV5-1 and J is TRBJ2-5; TRBD1 matches at 11 bases. Germline CDR1 and CDR2: SGHRS and YFSETQ. The CDR3 has 16 residues. V lost 4 bases to trimming and J lost 0 bases; unmatched junction nucleotides: 5. The CDR3 bases are TGCGCCAGCAGCGGAGGGACAGGGGGGTACCAAGAGACCCAGTACTTC. It specifies CASSGGTGGYQETQYF.

This clone has just one count. This chain links TRBV2 with TRBJ2-7; 9 bases are shared with TRBD1. The CDR3 consists of 14 residues. Germline V lookup: CDR1 SNHLY, CDR2 FYNNEI. V was clipped by 8 bases and J by 6 bases; unmatched bases: 11. The DNA for the CDR3 is TGTGCCAGCGGTCGGGTCGGGACAGGGACCGAGCAGTACTTC. This translates into CASGRVGTGTEQYF.

V usage is TRBV5-1 and J usage is TRBJ2-3, with unresolved D. From germline, CDR1 is SGHRS and CDR2 YFSETQ. The CDR3 is 12 residues long. V was pared by 0 bases and J by 3 bases, with 2 bases between. The DNA of the CDR3 is TGCGCCAGCAGCTTGGCGACAGATACGCAGTATTTT. The encoded protein is CASSLATDTQYF.